This TCR beta chain was sequenced in a study of shared clonotypes between healthy human individuals. General study results and limits: The expectation was that sequencing depth would affect clonotype sharing among donors. Richness estimates generally favored naive over memory subsets.

The protocol was immunoSEQ multiplex PCR, while the TCRdb copy is restricted to in-frame clones and leaves out a portion. This table holds some 2.1 million clones, about 94% found once. Germline-derived CDR1 and CDR2 are SGHRS and YFSETQ. CDR3 length equals 13 residues. Trimming cost V 0 bases and J 6 bases, with 10 bases left between them. In the naive CD8 group, cells lacked CD45RO and were positively selected for CCR7, so terminally differentiated effector memory CD45RA+ cells were left out. Comments on this clone: The antigen remains undetermined.

J is TRBJ2-7 and V is TRBV5-1; D is possibly TRBD1 (5 bases). The sample consisted of naive CD8+ T cells sorted from blood. The origin of this receptor is a man between 18 and 29 years old in good health. The CDR3 region has the DNA TGCGCCAGCAGCTTGGAGGGCAGGGTCGAGCAGTACTTC. Its protein is CASSLEGRVEQYF.